This entry features one T cell receptor beta chain sequence. This entry is derived from a study of T cell changes during pregnancy in multiple sclerosis. Generated by immunoSEQ multiplex PCR, the TCRdb table keeps only in-frame clones and is missing some. The profile shows fewer than 40,000 clones, 80% to 90% of them singletons. Germline lookup yields CDR1 MNHEY and CDR2 SMNVEV (reference sequence). The CDR3 totals 14 residues. V was pared by 4 bases and J by 6 bases, with 6 bases of the junction left unmatched. The clonotype comes from a female donor with multiple sclerosis, enrolled in a pregnancy study. This sample comprised CD8+ T cells from peripheral blood mononuclear cells, obtained in the second trimester of pregnancy. V is TRBV27 and J is TRBJ1-2, with 9 bases matching TRBD1. The CDR3 here is CASSSQQGADGYTF. The CDR3 bases are TGTGCCAGCAGTTCCCAACAGGGGGCGGATGGCTACACCTTC.